The 9 T cell receptor beta chains given below trace back to one sample, sequenced in a study of PD-L1 blockade in urothelial cancer. Generated by immunoSEQ multiplex PCR, the TCRdb table keeps only in-frame clones and is missing some. Here the sample spans approximately 50,000 clones, about 80% being singletons. As to time point: pretreatment peripheral blood. The source was PBMCs, collected around atezolizumab (anti-PD-L1) treatment. These TCRs come from a man aged 50 or older with urothelial cancer.

Here the CDR3 DNA reads TGCGCCAGCAGTGAGTCGGGGACAGCCTTGAACACCGGGGAGCTGTTTTTT. This encodes CASSESGTALNTGELFF. J is TRBJ2-2 and V is TRBV10-1, with 7 bases matching TRBD1. The germline V gene has CDR1 WNHNN and CDR2 SYGVQD (reference sequence). J was trimmed by 1 base and V by 0 bases; bases with no gene match: 5. The CDR3 is made up of 17 amino acids.

This chain uses TRBV11-3 with TRBJ2-1; TRBD2 agrees at 10 bases. The CDR3 length is 19 residues. The germline V gene has CDR1 SGHNT and CDR2 YENEEA. With 5 bases clipped from V and 2 bases from J, the junction kept 15 bases outside the gene matches. The CDR3 here is CASSAPGLALYSTYNEQFF. The CDR3, as DNA: TGTGCCAGCAGCGCACCGGGACTAGCGTTATACAGCACCTACAATGAGCAGTTCTTC.

This clone was recorded a few times. The rearrangement uses TRBV7-9 and TRBJ2-7; 8 positions match TRBD1. J lost 3 bases, V lost 0 bases, and 1 base had no gene match. CDR1 is SEHNR, CDR2 FQNEAQ, per germline (reference sequence). The CDR3 has 14 amino acids. The chain's CDR3 is CASSLAQGDYEQYF. The CDR3 DNA sequence: TGTGCCAGCAGCTTAGCACAGGGGGACTACGAGCAGTACTTC.

This chain links TRBV7-8 with TRBJ2-2, with D perhaps TRBD2 (5 bases). CDR1 SGHVS and CDR2 FQNEAQ come from the germline V gene. V lost 0 bases and J 4 bases, leaving 15 bases between the germline ends. The CDR3 covers 17 residues. CDR3 coding DNA: TGTGCCAGCAGCTTAGCTAGACTCATCGGAGGCACCGGGGAGCTGTTTTTT. The encoded protein is CASSLARLIGGTGELFF.

The chain couples TRBV6-1 to TRBJ2-3, with 8 positions matching TRBD2. The germline CDR1 and CDR2 sequences are MNHNS and SASEGT. There are 15 residues in the CDR3. The junction had 2 bases not matched to a gene; V was cut back by 1 base and J by 2 bases. CDR3 DNA sequence: TGTGCCAGCAGTGAAGTCGGGAGGGCCACAGATACGCAGTATTTT. It yields the protein CASSEVGRATDTQYF.

V is TRBV5-8 and J is TRBJ2-4, with TRBD1 matching over 10 bases. Germline CDR1 SGHTS, CDR2 YDEGEE. Trimming cost V 4 bases and J 1 base; bases outside gene matches: 2. CDR3 length equals 15 residues. The chain's CDR3 is CASSQGQGAKNIQYF. Written as DNA, the CDR3 is TGTGCCAGCAGCCAGGGACAGGGGGCCAAAAACATTCAGTACTTC.

The rearrangement joins TRBV7-2 to TRBJ2-7, with D maybe TRBD1 (6 bases). CDR3 length: 15 amino acids. Deletions cut 5 bases from V and 5 bases from J, with 19 bases between. Germline CDR1 and CDR2: SGHTA and FQGNSA. CDR3 nucleotide sequence: TGTGCCAGCAGCCCCCAGGGGATGGCGAACCACGAGCAGTACTTC. Residues: CASSPQGMANHEQYF.

The chain has TRBV9 and TRBJ2-1; 7 positions agree with TRBD2. V trimming: 2 bases; J trimming: 8 bases; junction bases outside the gene matches: 7. CDR3 length equals 14 residues. Germline V gene data show CDR1 as SGDLS and CDR2 as YYNGEE. CDR3 loop: CASSVRGRGDEQFF. The CDR3 DNA follows: TGTGCCAGCAGCGTTCGAGGTCGGGGGGATGAGCAGTTCTTC.

The CDR3 region has the DNA TGTGCCAGCAGACGAGGACAGGGGGCTAGTCAGCCCCAGCATTTT. Its translation is CASRRGQGASQPQHF. The chain has TRBV6-5 and TRBJ1-5, with 11 bases that match TRBD1. Germline values: CDR1 MNHEY, CDR2 SVGAGI. The V and J ends lost 6 bases and 6 bases, in that order; junction bases with no gene match: 7. The CDR3 is 15 residues long.